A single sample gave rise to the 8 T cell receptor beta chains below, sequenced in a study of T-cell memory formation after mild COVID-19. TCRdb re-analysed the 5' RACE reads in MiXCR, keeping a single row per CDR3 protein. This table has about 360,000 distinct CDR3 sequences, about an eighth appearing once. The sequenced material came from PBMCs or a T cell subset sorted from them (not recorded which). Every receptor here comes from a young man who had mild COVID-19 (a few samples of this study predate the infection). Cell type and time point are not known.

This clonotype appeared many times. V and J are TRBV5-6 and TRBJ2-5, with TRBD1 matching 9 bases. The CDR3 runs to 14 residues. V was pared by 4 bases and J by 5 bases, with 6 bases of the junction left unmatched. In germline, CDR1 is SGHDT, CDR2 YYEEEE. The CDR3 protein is CASSPRTGDETQYF. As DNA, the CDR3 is TGTGCCAGCAGCCCTAGGACAGGGGATGAGACCCAGTACTTC.

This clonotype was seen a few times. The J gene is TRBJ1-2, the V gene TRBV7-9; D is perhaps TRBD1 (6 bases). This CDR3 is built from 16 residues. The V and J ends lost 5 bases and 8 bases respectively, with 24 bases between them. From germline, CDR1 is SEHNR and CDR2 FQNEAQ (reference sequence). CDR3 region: CASSPLPQGTWWGYTF. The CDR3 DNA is TGTGCCAGCAGCCCCCTCCCCCAGGGGACCTGGTGGGGCTACACCTTC.

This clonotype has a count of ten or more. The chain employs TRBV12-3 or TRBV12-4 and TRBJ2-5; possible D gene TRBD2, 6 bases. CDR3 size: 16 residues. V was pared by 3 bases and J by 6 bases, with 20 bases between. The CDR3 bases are TGTGCCAGCAGTTTTTTTCGTTCGGGGAGGATTCAGACCCAGTACTTC. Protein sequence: CASSFFRSGRIQTQYF.

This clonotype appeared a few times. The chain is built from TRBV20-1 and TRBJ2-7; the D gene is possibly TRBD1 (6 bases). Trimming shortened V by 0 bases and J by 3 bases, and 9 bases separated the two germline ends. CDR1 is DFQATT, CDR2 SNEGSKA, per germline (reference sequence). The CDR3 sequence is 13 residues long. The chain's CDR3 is CSARDGGLYEQYV. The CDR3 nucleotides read TGCAGTGCTAGAGATGGGGGCCTCTACGAGCAGTACGTC.

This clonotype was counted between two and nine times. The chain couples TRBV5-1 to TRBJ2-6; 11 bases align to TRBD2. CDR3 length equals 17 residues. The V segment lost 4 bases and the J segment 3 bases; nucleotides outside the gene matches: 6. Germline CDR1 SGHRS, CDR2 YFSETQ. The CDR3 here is CASSLLAGEVGANVLTF. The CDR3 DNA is TGCGCCAGCAGCCTACTAGCGGGGGAAGTTGGGGCCAACGTCCTGACTTTC. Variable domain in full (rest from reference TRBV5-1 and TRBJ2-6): KAGVTQTPRYLIKTRGQQVTLSCSPISGHRSVSWYQQTPGQGLQFLFEYFSETQRNKGNFPGRFSGRQFSNSRSEMNVSTLELGDSALYLCASSLLAGEVGANVLTFGAGSRLTVL.

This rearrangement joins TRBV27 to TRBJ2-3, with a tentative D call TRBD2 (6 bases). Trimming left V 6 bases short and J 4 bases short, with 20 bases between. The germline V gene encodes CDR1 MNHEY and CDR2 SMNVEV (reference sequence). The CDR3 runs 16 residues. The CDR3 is CASRLEAGRRADTQYF. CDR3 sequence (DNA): TGTGCCAGCAGGCTGGAGGCGGGAAGAAGGGCAGATACGCAGTATTTT.

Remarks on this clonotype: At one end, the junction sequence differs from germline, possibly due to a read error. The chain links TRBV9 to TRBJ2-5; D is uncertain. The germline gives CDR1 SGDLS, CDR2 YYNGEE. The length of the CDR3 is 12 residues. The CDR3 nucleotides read TGTGCCAGCAGCGTAGTAGGAGAGACCCATTACTTC. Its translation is CASSVVGETHYF.

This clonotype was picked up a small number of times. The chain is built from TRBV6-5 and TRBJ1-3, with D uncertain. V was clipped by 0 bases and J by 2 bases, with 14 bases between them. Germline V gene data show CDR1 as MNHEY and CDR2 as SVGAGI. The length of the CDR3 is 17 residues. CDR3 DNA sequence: TGTGCCAGCAGTTACTCGTTTGCCGGTACGACTGGAAACACCATATATTTT. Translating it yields CASSYSFAGTTGNTIYF.